A selection of T cell receptor beta chains follows, all from one sample in a study of T cell responses to AZD1222 COVID-19 vaccine. Measured with immunoSEQ multiplex PCR; TCRdb has only the in-frame clones, and not every one. The table includes under 150,000 clones, around 83% detected once. The material was peripheral blood, obtained 28 days after the second AZD1222 dose. Receptor source: an adult who received the AZD1222 COVID-19 vaccine. CDR3s leave out the opening cysteine and the closing phenylalanine or tryptophan.

cdr3_length	v_call	j_call	cdr3_aa
15	TRBV24-1	TRBJ2-1	ATSDVENRGRWNEQF
13	TRBV9	TRBJ2-5	ASSVATGSEETQY
17	TRBV5-4	TRBJ1-6	ASSSPGGTGGLRSSPLH
12	TRBV30	TRBJ1-6	AFTQSSYNSPLH
14	TRBV7-3	TRBJ2-1	ASSLNLGGALNEQF
13	TRBV5-1	TRBJ1-5	ASSLETGGNQPQH
11	TRBV19	TRBJ1-5	ASSPWINQPQH
11	TRBV28	TRBJ1-5	ASGGVSNQPQH
11	TRBV7-7	TRBJ2-7	ASSLGESYEQY
14	TRBV6-5	TRBJ2-7	ASSYDLERGRYEQY
12	TRBV9	TRBJ1-5	ASSASDRNQPQH
14	TRBV3-1/TRBV3-2	TRBJ2-5	ASSPWDRVDQETQY
11	TRBV24-1	TRBJ1-2	ATSDPRRTGYT
12	TRBV18	TRBJ1-2	ASSQSQGDYGYT
13	TRBV6-2/TRBV6-3	TRBJ1-2	ASSQRTGDDYGYT
8	TRBV2	TRBJ2-7	ASKDDEQY
14	TRBV5-1	TRBJ1-2	ASSYSGTGGHYGYT
13	TRBV10-2	TRBJ1-4	ASDPLDRVGEKLF
14	TRBV6-1	TRBJ1-1	ASSEAPGPGGTEAF
14	TRBV28	TRBJ2-2	ASTPGKLPNTGELF
11	TRBV19	TRBJ1-6	ATGTTYNSPLH
12	TRBV5-4	TRBJ2-5	ASSVSGGGETQY
14	TRBV7-9	TRBJ1-2	ASSPRAQGPNYGYT
13	TRBV7-3	TRBJ2-3	ASSEGVAVTDTQY
14	TRBV5-1	TRBJ1-1	ASSLWTGPENTEAF
14	TRBV5-5	TRBJ2-3	ASSLAGQGNTDTQY
13	TRBV9	TRBJ1-1	ASSVGRGGDTEAF
13	TRBV15	TRBJ1-3	ATSSPGSLGNTIY
12	TRBV6-6	TRBJ2-7	ASSFRDDSYEQY
12	TRBV7-3	TRBJ1-2	ASSLSMGAEGYT
13	TRBV5-1	TRBJ2-7	ASSPGQGVVYEQY
10	TRBV19	TRBJ1-5	ASSIPHQPQH
10	TRBV5-4	TRBJ2-2	ASSLNTGELF
11	TRBV2	TRBJ1-1	ASSESVNTEAF
12	TRBV10-2	TRBJ2-7	ASSKAGKPYEQY
14	TRBV28	TRBJ2-1	ASSFVGVGSYNEQF
9	TRBV6-5	TRBJ1-1	ASIRGAEAF
13	TRBV5-5	TRBJ1-5	ASSLFSSADQPQH
13	TRBV4-3	TRBJ2-2	ASSQLHQGIGELF
12	TRBV19	TRBJ1-2	ASSIEGGYYGYT
13	TRBV7-9	TRBJ2-1	ASSLGGLIYNEQF